This TCR beta chain was identified during a study of blood T cell repertoires in COVID-19 (dated by TCRdb to 2018 to 2020). In the study overall: Samples from collaborators originated in the United States, Italy and Spain and spanned both the acute and convalescent phases of COVID-19. The material from the prospective study consisted of cDNA or gDNA derived from T cells, B-cell-depleted T cells, or PBMCs. Subjects who had been exposed to COVID-19, were actively infected with it, or had recovered from it provided the deeply sampled blood TCRbeta repertoires that made up the dataset. The repertoires were made available in a free public database intended to serve as a resource for research on the immune response to SARS-CoV-2. Samples came from the ongoing ImmuneRACE study (first 160 participants) plus 1,254 subjects from 6 global collaborators. Nearly every sample came with metadata listing a de-identified subject ID, COVID-19 status, age in years and sex. Where available, HLA class I and class II types were taken from metadata supplied by the sample provider and were not determined by assay-based typing. Overall study outcomes, separate from this receptor: The amount of clinical and demographic metadata varied by source and participant and was provided uncurated.

CDR1 and CDR2 are drawn from the germline V gene: MNHEY, SVGEGT. The junction shows trimming of 4 bases on V and 6 bases on J, plus 13 bases between the germline ends. The CDR3 holds 14 amino acids from the cysteine to the phenylalanine. Kept here is only the CDR3 DNA, which spans 42 bases and is read in frame from base 1. Whole blood was collected in K2EDTA tubes by collaborating institutions according to the institutions' own protocols. For TCRbeta analysis, collaborators shipped samples as frozen whole blood, isolated PBMCs, or DNA extracted from either of those sample types. The immunoSEQ Assay, a bias-controlled multiplex PCR, was used to amplify TCRbeta CDR3 regions from genomic DNA. On the study's bioinformatics: The number of nucleated cells in each sample was estimated by amplification of reference gene primers within the assay. To quantify the absolute abundance of each unique TCRbeta CDR3 rearrangement, sequence reads were collapsed and filtered. For each sample, productive Simpson clonality was calculated by taking the square root of Simpson's diversity index across productive rearrangements. Drawn from immuneACCESS, this table holds only the in-frame rearrangements with V and J called that TCRdb kept. Clones are partly lost; checked studies trace under half to an unresolved V gene and leave the rest unexplained. V, J and clone size were drawn from that table, and D and trimming were deduced from the DNA. Counted in this sample were 250,000 to 350,000 clones; 89% of them appeared once. 9.5% to 15% of the sample is held by the ten biggest clonotypes.

Concerning this clone: What this receptor recognizes is not known. No base quality information exists; no much larger clone differs at one position.

Sequenced input: peripheral blood. This TCR was sampled from a woman in her fifties or sixties with acute or convalescent COVID-19. The sequence joins TRBV6-2 or TRBV6-3 to TRBJ1-5, and perhaps TRBD1 as D gene, on 6 matching bases. Here is the DNA: TGTGCCAGCAGTTCGACAGGTAGTGTTCAGCCCCAGCATTTT. Translated, this gives CASSSTGSVQPQHF.